Below are 31 T cell receptor beta chains sequenced from a single sample in a study of T cells after yellow fever vaccination. TCRdb re-called the 5' RACE reads with MiXCR, one entry per CDR3 protein. The repertoire consists of approximately 300,000 distinct CDR3 sequences, with 6.8% occurring once and the leading ten covering 15% to 20%. Source: PBMCs, taken 35 to 50 days after the first yellow fever vaccination. The origin of the receptors is a man younger than 30 who received the YFV17D yellow fever vaccine.

The gene calls are TRBV6-5 and TRBJ2-7; 9 bases agree with TRBD1. The CDR3 sequence is 19 residues long. After removal of 0 bases from V and 0 bases from J, the junction contained 12 bases not matched to a gene. Germline CDR1 reads MNHEY; CDR2 reads SVGAGI. The CDR3 here is CASSYSRGQGPSDSYEQYF. Here the CDR3 DNA reads TGTGCCAGCAGTTACTCTCGTGGACAGGGGCCCTCGGACTCCTACGAGCAGTACTTC.

This clonotype was seen a few times. This chain connects TRBV7-3 to TRBJ2-1; D might be TRBD2 (5 bases). This CDR3 spans 14 amino acids. CDR1 is SGHTA, CDR2 FQGTGA, per germline. The V end was cut by 5 bases, the J end by 5 bases, with 13 bases between. The CDR3 sequence is CASSLGGPHNEQFF. The CDR3 DNA follows: TGTGCCAGCAGCCTAGGAGGACCTCACAATGAGCAGTTCTTC.

This clonotype has a handful of counts. V usage is TRBV7-9 and J usage is TRBJ2-1, with 7 bases identical to TRBD1. This CDR3 has 15 residues. Germline V gene lookup returns CDR1 SEHNR and CDR2 FQNEAQ (reference sequence). V trimming: 5 bases; J trimming: 3 bases; junction bases outside the gene matches: 7. The CDR3 DNA reads as TGTGCCAGCAGCCCCCCCGGGACAGACTACAATGAGCAGTTCTTC. Translation: CASSPPGTDYNEQFF.

This clonotype was seen at least ten times. The chain uses TRBV5-1 and TRBJ2-7, with 11 bases lining up with TRBD2. The germline V gene has CDR1 SGHRS and CDR2 YFSETQ. V was clipped by 3 bases and J by 3 bases; unmatched bases: 2. The CDR3 loop spans 14 amino acids. CDR3 loop: CASSSTSGIYEQYF. The CDR3 coding sequence is TGCGCCAGCAGCTCGACTAGCGGGATCTACGAGCAGTACTTC.

There are a few counts of this clonotype. The chain combines TRBV5-1 with TRBJ2-1; no definite D call. Trimming cost V 4 bases and J 8 bases, with 13 bases left between them. CDR3 length: 13 amino acids. Germline CDR1 SGHRS, CDR2 YFSETQ. This chain's CDR3 is CASSPESRHEQFF. The CDR3 DNA reads as TGCGCCAGCAGCCCCGAATCGAGACATGAGCAGTTCTTC. The complete variable domain, with remaining parts taken from reference TRBV5-1 and TRBJ2-1, reads KAGVTQTPRYLIKTRGQQVTLSCSPISGHRSVSWYQQTPGQGLQFLFEYFSETQRNKGNFPGRFSGRQFSNSRSEMNVSTLELGDSALYLCASSPESRHEQFFGPGTRLTVL.

This clonotype was recorded a few times. J is TRBJ1-1 and V is TRBV6-1; D call uncertain. Looked up from germline, CDR1 is MNHNS and CDR2 is SASEGT. The CDR3 spans 15 residues. The ends were cut back, 1 base at V and 0 bases at J, with 9 bases in the middle. CDR3 protein: CASSEGYSLNTEAFF. In nucleotides, the CDR3 is TGTGCCAGCAGTGAAGGGTACAGTTTGAACACTGAAGCTTTCTTT.

Only a few counts were recorded for this clonotype. The gene calls are TRBV28 and TRBJ2-5, with TRBD1 matching over 8 bases. Germline CDR1 is MDHEN and CDR2 is SYDVKM. The CDR3 extends over 16 amino acids. V dropped 3 bases and J dropped 5; count of bases not matched to a gene: 11. The CDR3 DNA reads as TGTGCCAGCAGTTTGGGGACAGGACCTAATCTGGAGACCCAGTACTTC. This codes for CASSLGTGPNLETQYF.

CDR3 region: CATAGTIQETQYF. Here the CDR3 DNA reads TGTGCCACCGCCGGGACTATCCAAGAGACCCAGTACTTC. This rearrangement joins TRBV2 to TRBJ2-5, with 7 bases lining up with TRBD2. The CDR3 totals 13 residues. CDR1 and CDR2 (germline): SNHLY, FYNNEI. Trimming removed 10 bases from V and 1 base from J; junction bases left unmatched: 6.

This clonotype has a handful of counts. The chain combines TRBV7-6 with TRBJ1-5; D gene unclear. Germline V CDR1 and CDR2: SGHVS, FNYEAQ. This CDR3 is built from 16 residues. The ends were cut back, 1 base at V and 1 base at J, with 11 bases in the middle. CDR3 nucleotide sequence: TGTGCCAGCAGCTTAGGGTCGAAGGGAAGCAATCAGCCCCAGCATTTT. It is translated as CASSLGSKGSNQPQHF.

The chain uses TRBV12-3 or TRBV12-4 and TRBJ1-1, with D uncertain. V was pared by 1 base and J by 5 bases, with 8 bases between. The length of the CDR3 is 13 residues. DNA of the CDR3: TGTGCCAGCAGTTTAGGCAGGAGTACTGAAGCTTTCTTT. Protein sequence: CASSLGRSTEAFF.

This clonotype was observed a few times. V gene TRBV20-1 combines with J gene TRBJ2-2; possibly TRBD1 for D (5 bases). The germline gives CDR1 DFQATT, CDR2 SNEGSKA (reference sequence). The CDR3 covers 14 residues. With 5 bases removed from V and 7 bases from J, the gap between germline ends came to 17 bases. The CDR3 spells CSASRRAVVGELFF. The CDR3 DNA reads as TGCAGTGCTTCACGCAGGGCGGTTGTCGGGGAGCTGTTTTTT.

The rearrangement joins TRBV20-1 to TRBJ2-2; the match to TRBD2 covers 8 bases. This CDR3 comprises 16 residues. The ends lost 4 bases at V and 6 bases at J; junction bases unmatched: 13. Germline V gives CDR1 DFQATT, CDR2 SNEGSKA (reference sequence). CDR3 in amino acids: CSATQVSGGLAGELFF. In DNA form, the CDR3 reads TGCAGTGCTACCCAGGTTTCGGGGGGGCTTGCCGGGGAGCTGTTTTTT.

Of note for this clonotype: An end of the junction does not agree with germline; a read error may underlie this. The genes are TRBV6-5 and TRBJ1-1; TRBD1 matches at 9 bases. Germline-derived CDR1 and CDR2 are MNHEY and SVGAGI. The CDR3 is 16 amino acids. The CDR3 here is CASRYREGQGGRKAFF. The CDR3 DNA reads as TGTGCCAGCCGTTACCGAGAGGGACAGGGTGGGAGGAAAGCTTTCTTT.

The V gene is TRBV4-3, the J gene TRBJ2-4; the D is unclear. The CDR3 consists of 15 residues. CDR1 and CDR2 from the germline V gene are LGHNA and YSLEER. Deletions cut 0 bases from V and 0 bases from J, with 6 bases between. Here the CDR3 reads CASSQDAIAKNIQYF. The CDR3 DNA is TGCGCCAGCAGCCAAGATGCGATAGCCAAAAACATTCAGTACTTC.

The rearrangement links TRBV20-1 to TRBJ1-2; D is possibly TRBD1 (5 bases). The V and J ends lost 1 base and 2 bases respectively, with 14 bases between them. Germline V gene data show CDR1 as DFQATT and CDR2 as SNEGSKA (reference sequence). This CDR3 contains 15 residues. CDR3 DNA: TGCAGTGCTAGAGGGGGGTGGCAGAAAAACTATGGCTACACCTTC. The encoded protein is CSARGGWQKNYGYTF.

This chain connects TRBV10-3 to TRBJ2-2; tentative D call: TRBD2 (5 bases). Per germline, CDR1 ENHRY and CDR2 SYGVKD. The CDR3 covers 14 residues. The germline V and J ends were trimmed by 10 bases and 1 base, with 13 bases remaining between them. CDR3 in amino acids: CATSGNGNTGELFF. The CDR3 DNA reads as TGTGCCACCTCGGGGAACGGGAACACCGGGGAGCTGTTTTTT.

This clonotype occurred a few times. In nucleotides, the CDR3 is TGCGCCAGCAGAGGACAACGAATCTATGGCTACACCTTC. It translates to CASRGQRIYGYTF. The V gene is TRBV5-1, the J gene TRBJ1-2, with a possible D match to TRBD1 (5 bases). This CDR3 spans 13 amino acids. Germline CDR1 SGHRS, CDR2 YFSETQ. V was cut by 5 bases and J by 4 bases, with 12 bases left in between. Supplemented by reference TRBV5-1 and TRBJ1-2, the full variable domain reads KAGVTQTPRYLIKTRGQQVTLSCSPISGHRSVSWYQQTPGQGLQFLFEYFSETQRNKGNFPGRFSGRQFSNSRSEMNVSTLELGDSALYLCASRGQRIYGYTFGSGTRLTVV.

Only a few counts were recorded for this clonotype. The chain combines TRBV28 with TRBJ1-6; D unclear. The V end lost 2 bases, the J end lost 10 bases, and 18 bases lay between the germline ends. Germline CDR1 is MDHEN and CDR2 is SYDVKM. CDR3 length: 16 residues. CDR3 nucleotides: TGTGCCAGCAGTTTACCCGTCCCAAGGGAAGTATCACCCCTCCACTTT. Its protein product is CASSLPVPREVSPLHF.

This clonotype was counted ten times or more. The chain joins TRBV5-1 to TRBJ1-3; D remains ambiguous. The CDR3 has 15 amino acids. CDR1 and CDR2 (germline): SGHRS, YFSETQ. Trimming took 0 bases from V and 3 from J, leaving 10 bases between them. The CDR3 spells CASSLAGRFGNTIYF. DNA of the CDR3: TGCGCCAGCAGCTTGGCAGGACGGTTTGGAAACACCATATATTTT.

This clonotype showed up just a few times. The CDR3 region is CASRQSGAYGYTF. For the CDR3, the DNA is TGTGCCAGCAGACAGAGCGGAGCCTATGGCTACACCTTC. The chain employs TRBV7-9 and TRBJ1-2; no clear D. This CDR3 region has 13 residues. Trimming cost V 6 bases and J 4 bases, with 12 bases left between them. Germline assignment: CDR1 SEHNR and CDR2 FQNEAQ (reference sequence). The entire variable domain, with the rest obtained from reference TRBV7-9 and TRBJ1-2, is as follows: DTGVSQNPRHKITKRGQNVTFRCDPISEHNRLYWYRQTLGQGPEFLTYFQNEAQLEKSRLLSDRFSAERPKGSFSTLEIQRTEQGDSAMYLCASRQSGAYGYTFGSGTRLTVV.

This clonotype was counted a few times. This chain joins TRBV20-1 and TRBJ1-1; D not resolved. CDR3 length: 11 residues. Germline CDR1 DFQATT, CDR2 SNEGSKA (reference sequence). The V end lost 1 base, the J end lost 7 bases, and 7 bases lay between the germline ends. For the CDR3, the DNA is TGCAGTGCTAGAGTGCGGTTTGAAGCTTTCTTT. Its translation: CSARVRFEAFF.

Ten or more counts support this clonotype. CDR3 sequence: CASSQDRDLNYEQYF. The CDR3 nucleotides read TGTGCCAGCAGCCAGGACAGGGATTTAAACTACGAGCAGTACTTC. The chain uses TRBV4-2 and TRBJ2-7; 8 nucleotides line up with TRBD1. The length of the CDR3 is 15 residues. The germline V gene encodes CDR1 LGHNA and CDR2 YNFKEQ. Losses at the gene ends were 3 bases for V and 3 bases for J; bases not matched to a gene: 7.

The table lists this clonotype with many counts. The chain's CDR3 is CASSSDRGTDTQYF. In DNA form, the CDR3 reads TGCGCCAGCAGCTCGGACAGGGGGACAGATACGCAGTATTTT. J is TRBJ2-3 and V is TRBV5-1; 10 nucleotides agree with TRBD1. Losses at the gene ends were 3 bases for V and 3 bases for J; bases not matched to a gene: 1. The CDR3 runs to 14 residues. Germline CDR1 reads SGHRS; CDR2 reads YFSETQ.

This clonotype was observed a few times. This rearrangement joins TRBV12-3 or TRBV12-4 to TRBJ1-1; 9 nucleotides match TRBD1. J lost 3 bases, V lost 6 bases, and 8 bases had no gene match. CDR3 size: 15 residues. The CDR3 protein is CASRETGGRHTEAFF. Written as DNA, the CDR3 is TGTGCCAGCAGGGAGACAGGGGGGCGACACACTGAAGCTTTCTTT.

The table lists this clonotype with many counts. This chain joins TRBV18 and TRBJ2-7, with TRBD1 matching 7 bases. CDR3 length: 14 residues. Looked up from germline, CDR1 is KGHSH and CDR2 is LQKENI. Trimming removed 3 bases from V and 2 bases from J; junction bases left unmatched: 4. The CDR3 bases are TGTGCCAGCTCACCGGGACAGAGTCCCTACGAGCAGTACGTC. This encodes CASSPGQSPYEQYV.

This clonotype came up a few times. This chain uses TRBV7-9 with TRBJ1-3; D ambiguous. This CDR3 spans 12 amino acids. CDR1 SEHNR and CDR2 FQNEAQ come from the germline V gene (reference sequence). Trimming cost V 5 bases and J 7 bases, with 9 bases left between them. CDR3 nucleotides: TGTGCCAGCAGCCAGCTGTGGAACACCATATATTTT. Its translation: CASSQLWNTIYF.

This clonotype was recorded at least ten times. The chain links TRBV6-6 to TRBJ2-6; D call uncertain. The CDR3 covers 13 residues. The V gene's germline CDR1 is MNHNY and CDR2 SVGAGI (reference sequence). The V end was cut by 11 bases, the J end by 2 bases, with 10 bases between. CDR3 sequence reads: CASQVAGANVLTF. Here the CDR3 DNA reads TGTGCCTCCCAGGTGGCTGGGGCCAACGTCCTGACTTTC.

The chain employs TRBV5-1 and TRBJ2-3; 10 bases are shared with TRBD2. Germline CDR1 and CDR2: SGHRS and YFSETQ. V trimming: 2 bases; J trimming: 3 bases; junction bases outside the gene matches: 3. This CDR3 spans 15 amino acids. The CDR3 nucleotides are TGCGCCAGCAGCTTAGCGGGGGGGCCTACAGATACGCAGTATTTT. Translation gives CASSLAGGPTDTQYF.

This clonotype was seen a few times. The gene calls are TRBV28 and TRBJ2-5, with unresolved D. V lost 7 bases and J 3 bases, leaving 15 bases between the germline ends. CDR3 length: 14 amino acids. Germline assignment: CDR1 MDHEN and CDR2 SYDVKM. This CDR3 is CASTSRAREETQYF. The CDR3 coding sequence is TGTGCCAGCACCTCCCGAGCGAGAGAAGAGACCCAGTACTTC.

The CDR3 sequence: CALKVDSTFNQPQHF. The CDR3 region has the DNA TGTGCCTTAAAGGTTGACTCCACCTTCAATCAGCCCCAGCATTTT. The genes are TRBV6-1 and TRBJ1-5, with D uncertain. The CDR3 runs to 15 residues. Germline V CDR1 and CDR2: MNHNS, SASEGT. V gave up 11 bases and J gave up 3 bases, with 20 bases separating them.

V is TRBV20-1 and J is TRBJ2-5; D is uncertain. V lost 0 bases to trimming and J lost 2 bases, with 4 bases between them. CDR3 length: 12 residues. Germline V gene sequence: CDR1 DFQATT, CDR2 SNEGSKA (reference sequence). CDR3 nucleotide sequence: TGCAGTGCTAGAGATCAGCAAGAGACCCAGTACTTC. As protein: CSARDQQETQYF.